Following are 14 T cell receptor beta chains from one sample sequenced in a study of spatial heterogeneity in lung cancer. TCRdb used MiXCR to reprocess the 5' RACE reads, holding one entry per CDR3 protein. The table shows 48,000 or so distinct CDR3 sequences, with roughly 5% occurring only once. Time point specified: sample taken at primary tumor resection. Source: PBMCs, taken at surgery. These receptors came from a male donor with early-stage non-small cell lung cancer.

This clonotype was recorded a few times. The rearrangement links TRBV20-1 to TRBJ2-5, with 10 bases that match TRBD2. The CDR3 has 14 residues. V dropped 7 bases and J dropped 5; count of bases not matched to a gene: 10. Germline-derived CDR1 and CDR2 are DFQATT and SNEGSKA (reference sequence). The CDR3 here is CSVSFGTSDETQYF. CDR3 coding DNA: TGCAGTGTTTCCTTCGGGACTAGCGACGAGACCCAGTACTTC.

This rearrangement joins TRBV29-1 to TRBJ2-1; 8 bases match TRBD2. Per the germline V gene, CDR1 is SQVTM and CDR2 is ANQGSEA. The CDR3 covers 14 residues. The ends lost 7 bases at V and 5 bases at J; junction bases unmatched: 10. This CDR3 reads CSAPGLAGHNEQFF. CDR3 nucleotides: TGCAGCGCACCAGGGCTAGCGGGTCACAATGAGCAGTTCTTC.

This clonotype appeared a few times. CDR3 sequence (DNA): TGCAGTGCTAGAGGGACTAGCGGGAGAGGTTACGAGCAGTACTTC. Its translation: CSARGTSGRGYEQYF. This chain uses TRBV20-1 with TRBJ2-7; 13 bases fit TRBD2. The junction had 4 bases not matched to a gene; V was cut back by 1 base and J by 4 bases. Germline V CDR1 and CDR2: DFQATT, SNEGSKA (reference sequence). This CDR3 has 15 amino acids.

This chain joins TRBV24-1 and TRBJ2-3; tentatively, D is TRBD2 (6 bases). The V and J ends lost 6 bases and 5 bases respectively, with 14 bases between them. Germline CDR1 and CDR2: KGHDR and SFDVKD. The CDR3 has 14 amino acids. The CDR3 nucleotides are TGTGCCACCAGTCCTTTTAATAGCGGAGATACGCAGTATTTT. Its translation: CATSPFNSGDTQYF.

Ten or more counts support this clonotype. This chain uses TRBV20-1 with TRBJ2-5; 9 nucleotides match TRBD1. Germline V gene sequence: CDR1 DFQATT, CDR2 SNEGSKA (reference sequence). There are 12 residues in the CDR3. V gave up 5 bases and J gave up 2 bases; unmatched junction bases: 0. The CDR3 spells CSADRGQETQYF. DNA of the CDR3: TGCAGTGCTGACAGGGGGCAAGAGACCCAGTACTTC.

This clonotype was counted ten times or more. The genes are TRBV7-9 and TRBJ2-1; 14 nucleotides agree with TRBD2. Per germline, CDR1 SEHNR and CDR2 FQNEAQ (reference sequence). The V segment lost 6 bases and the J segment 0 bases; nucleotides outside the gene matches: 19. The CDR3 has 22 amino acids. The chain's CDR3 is CASSSLHPTSGRGYYSYNEQFF. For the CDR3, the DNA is TGTGCCAGCAGTTCACTCCACCCGACTAGCGGGAGGGGATATTACTCCTACAATGAGCAGTTCTTC.

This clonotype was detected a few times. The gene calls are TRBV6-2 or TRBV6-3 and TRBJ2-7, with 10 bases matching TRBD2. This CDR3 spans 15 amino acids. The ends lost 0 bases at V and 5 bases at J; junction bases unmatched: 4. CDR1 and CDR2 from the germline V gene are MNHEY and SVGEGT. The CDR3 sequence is CASSYSTSGTHEQYF. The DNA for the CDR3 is TGTGCCAGCAGTTACTCCACTAGCGGGACCCACGAGCAGTACTTC.

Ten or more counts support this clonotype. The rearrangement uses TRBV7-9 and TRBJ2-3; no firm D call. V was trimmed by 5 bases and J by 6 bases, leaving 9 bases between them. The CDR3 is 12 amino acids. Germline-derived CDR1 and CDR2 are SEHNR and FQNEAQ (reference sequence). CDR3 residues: CASSPSPDTQYF. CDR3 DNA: TGTGCCAGCAGCCCTTCCCCGGATACGCAGTATTTT.

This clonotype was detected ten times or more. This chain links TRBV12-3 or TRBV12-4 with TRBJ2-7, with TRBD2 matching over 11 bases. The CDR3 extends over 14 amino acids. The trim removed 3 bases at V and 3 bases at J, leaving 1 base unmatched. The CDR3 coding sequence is TGTGCCAGCAGTTTCGGACTAGCGGGCTACGAGCAGTACTTC. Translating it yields CASSFGLAGYEQYF.

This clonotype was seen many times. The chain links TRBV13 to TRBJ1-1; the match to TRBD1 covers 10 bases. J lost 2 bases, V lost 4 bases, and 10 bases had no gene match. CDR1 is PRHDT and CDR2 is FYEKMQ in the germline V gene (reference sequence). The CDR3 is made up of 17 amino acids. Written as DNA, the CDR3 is TGTGCCAGCAGCTCCCACCGGGACAGGGGCGCAAACACTGAAGCTTTCTTT. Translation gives CASSSHRDRGANTEAFF.

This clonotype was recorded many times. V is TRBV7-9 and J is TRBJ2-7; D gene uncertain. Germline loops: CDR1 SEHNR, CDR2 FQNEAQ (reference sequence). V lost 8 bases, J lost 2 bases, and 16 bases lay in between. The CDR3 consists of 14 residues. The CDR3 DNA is TGTGCCAGCGGTCGAGACCTGCATACCTACGAGCAGTACTTC. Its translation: CASGRDLHTYEQYF.

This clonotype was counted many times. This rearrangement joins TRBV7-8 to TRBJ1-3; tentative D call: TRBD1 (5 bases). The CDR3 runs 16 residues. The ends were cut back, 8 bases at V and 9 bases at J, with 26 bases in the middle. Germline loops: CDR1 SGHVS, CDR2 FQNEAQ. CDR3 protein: CASFPRGAGAGGTIYF. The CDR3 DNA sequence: TGTGCCAGCTTTCCCCGGGGAGCCGGGGCCGGTGGCACCATATATTTT.

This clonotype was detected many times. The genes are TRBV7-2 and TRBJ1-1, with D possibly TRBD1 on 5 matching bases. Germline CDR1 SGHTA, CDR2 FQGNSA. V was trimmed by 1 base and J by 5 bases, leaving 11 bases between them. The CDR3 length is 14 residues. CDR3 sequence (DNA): TGTGCCAGCAGCTTAGTTGGCGGGGGTACTGAAGCTTTCTTT. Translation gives CASSLVGGGTEAFF.

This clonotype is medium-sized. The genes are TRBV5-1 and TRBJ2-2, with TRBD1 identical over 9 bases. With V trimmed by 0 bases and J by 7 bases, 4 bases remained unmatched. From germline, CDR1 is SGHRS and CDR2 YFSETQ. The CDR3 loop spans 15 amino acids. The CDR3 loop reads CASSLGTGVHGELFF. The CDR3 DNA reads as TGCGCCAGCAGCTTGGGGACAGGGGTCCACGGGGAGCTGTTTTTT.